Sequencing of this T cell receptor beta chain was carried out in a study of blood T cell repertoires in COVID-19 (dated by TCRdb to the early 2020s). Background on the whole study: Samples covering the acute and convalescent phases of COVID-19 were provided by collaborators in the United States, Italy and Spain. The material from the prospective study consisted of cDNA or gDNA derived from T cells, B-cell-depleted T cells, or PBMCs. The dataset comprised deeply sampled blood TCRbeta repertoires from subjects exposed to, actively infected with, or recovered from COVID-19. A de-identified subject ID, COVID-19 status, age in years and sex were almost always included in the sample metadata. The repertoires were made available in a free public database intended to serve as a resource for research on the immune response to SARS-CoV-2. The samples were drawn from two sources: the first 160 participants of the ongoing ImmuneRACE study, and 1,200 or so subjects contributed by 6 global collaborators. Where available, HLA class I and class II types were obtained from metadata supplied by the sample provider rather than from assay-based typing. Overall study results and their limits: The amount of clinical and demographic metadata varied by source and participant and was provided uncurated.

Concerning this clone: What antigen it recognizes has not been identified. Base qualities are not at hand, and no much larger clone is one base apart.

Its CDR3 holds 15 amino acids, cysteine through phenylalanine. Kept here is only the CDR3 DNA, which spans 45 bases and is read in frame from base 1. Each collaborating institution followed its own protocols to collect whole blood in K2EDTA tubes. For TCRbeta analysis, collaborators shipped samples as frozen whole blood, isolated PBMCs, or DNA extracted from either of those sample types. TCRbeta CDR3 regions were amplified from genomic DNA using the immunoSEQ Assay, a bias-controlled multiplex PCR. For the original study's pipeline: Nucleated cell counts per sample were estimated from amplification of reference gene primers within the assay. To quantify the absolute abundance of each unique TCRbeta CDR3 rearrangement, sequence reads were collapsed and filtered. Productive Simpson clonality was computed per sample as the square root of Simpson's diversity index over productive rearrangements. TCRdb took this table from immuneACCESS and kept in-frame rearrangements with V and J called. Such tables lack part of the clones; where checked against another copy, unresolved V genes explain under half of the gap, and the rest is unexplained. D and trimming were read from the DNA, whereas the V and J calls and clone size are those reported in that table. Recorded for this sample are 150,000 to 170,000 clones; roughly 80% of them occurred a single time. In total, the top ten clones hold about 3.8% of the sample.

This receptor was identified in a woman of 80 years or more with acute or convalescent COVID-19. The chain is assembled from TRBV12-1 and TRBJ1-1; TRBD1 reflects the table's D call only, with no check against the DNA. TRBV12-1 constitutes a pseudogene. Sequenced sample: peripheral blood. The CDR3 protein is CASSPRQGASTEAFF. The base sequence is TGTGCCAGCAGCCCCCGACAGGGGGCGAGTACTGAAGCTTTCTTT.